This T cell receptor (beta chain) was found in a study of T cell responses to AZD1222 COVID-19 vaccine. At the level of the study: Pooling of second doses given at about 4 or about 12 weeks was done. Points from the study as a whole: Repertoires were collected only later (after the peak T cell response had occurred). Baseline seropositivity occurred in only a handful of AZD1222 recipients. There were mostly white British donors and more females than males, and clonal diversity was possibly underestimated.

CDR3 size: 14 residues. V lost 2 bases, J lost 6 bases, and 14 bases lay in between. In germline, CDR1 is SGHRS, CDR2 YFSETQ. On this clone itself: Antigen unknown.

Using immunoSEQ multiplex PCR, the repertoire was profiled, and TCRdb retains in-frame clones only, with some absent. The data contain more than 75,000 clones, about nine tenths of them seen just once; the ten biggest clones take up roughly 1.7%. J is TRBJ1-2 and V is TRBV5-1; D not resolved. Sample: peripheral blood, taken on day 0 of AZD1222 vaccination. The clonotype was recovered from an adult in good health. The CDR3 DNA reads TGCGCCAGCAGCTTCTCTCAGCGAGAGAATGGCTACACCTTC. It encodes CASSFSQRENGYTF.